This T cell receptor beta chain was sequenced for a study of cytomegalovirus exposure and HLA in healthy donors. The CDR3 is made up of 14 amino acids. The V and J ends lost 5 bases and 3 bases respectively, with 13 bases between them. CDR1 SEHNR and CDR2 FQNEAQ come from the germline V gene (reference sequence). Both 60 Vbeta primers and 13 Jbeta primers went into the PCR. Generated by immunoSEQ multiplex PCR, the TCRdb table keeps only in-frame clones and is missing some. Among over 70,000 clones listed, around 77% were seen once. Study-level findings and limits: In vitro, three CMV-associated chains proved specific for CMV antigens.

To note about this clone: The target antigen is unknown.

The rearrangement joins TRBV7-9 to TRBJ2-5; D possibly corresponds to TRBD2 (6 bases). Sequences were obtained from PBMCs. The source is a man aged 25 to 45 in good health and CMV-seronegative. The CDR3 DNA is TGTGCCAGCAGCCGACTGGGACTGAAAGAGACCCAGTACTTC. This translates into CASSRLGLKETQYF. The full variable domain, completed using reference TRBV7-9 and TRBJ2-5, is DTGVSQNPRHKITKRGQNVTFRCDPISEHNRLYWYRQTLGQGPEFLTYFQNEAQLEKSRLLSDRFSAERPKGSFSTLEIQRTEQGDSAMYLCASSRLGLKETQYFGPGTRLLVL.